A single sample gave rise to the 7 T cell receptor beta chains below, sequenced in a study of OX40 agonist ivuxolimab in advanced cancers. The table came from immunoSEQ multiplex PCR; TCRdb's copy has only in-frame clones and leaves some out. This table has 65,000 to 75,000 clones, roughly 85% appearing once. The sequences come from CD4+ or CD8+ T cells sorted from blood, collected in a trial of the OX40 agonist ivuxolimab. The origin of the receptors is an adult with an advanced solid tumor such as melanoma, head and neck, liver or kidney cancer.

This clone was seen more than once but under ten times. J is TRBJ1-5 and V is TRBV30; a possible D gene is TRBD1 (5 bases). CDR1 and CDR2 (germline): GTSNPN, SVGIG (reference sequence). The CDR3 has 13 residues. DNA of the CDR3: TGTGCGGGATCCTCGGGACGCAATCAGCCCCAGCATTTT. Translation gives CAGSSGRNQPQHF.

V and J are TRBV19 and TRBJ2-7; TRBD1 agrees at 8 bases. Germline CDR1 and CDR2: LNHDA and SQIVND (reference sequence). The V and J ends lost 4 bases and 4 bases, in that order; junction bases with no gene match: 6. This CDR3 spans 14 amino acids. The CDR3 loop reads CASSRTGLVYEQYF. As DNA, the CDR3 is TGTGCCAGTAGTAGGACAGGGTTGGTGTACGAGCAGTACTTC.

The CDR3 region has the DNA TGTGCCAGCAGTGGGAGCAGGGTCCAGGAGACCCAGTACTTC. Encoded protein: CASSGSRVQETQYF. The chain uses TRBV6-6 and TRBJ2-5; D may match TRBD1 or TRBD2 (5 bases each). In germline, CDR1 is MNHNY, CDR2 SVGAGI (reference sequence). Trimming shortened V by 5 bases and J by 5 bases, and 15 bases separated the two germline ends. The length of the CDR3 is 14 residues.

The chain joins TRBV2 to TRBJ1-3; D remains ambiguous. The CDR3 runs to 14 residues. CDR1 and CDR2 from the germline V gene are SNHLY and FYNNEI. Trimming took off 5 bases at V and 0 bases at J, with 8 bases between the two ends. The CDR3 is CASSPSYSGNTIYF. CDR3 DNA: TGTGCCAGCAGTCCCTCATACTCTGGAAACACCATATATTTT.

V gene TRBV7-2 combines with J gene TRBJ2-3; 8 bases line up with TRBD2. This CDR3 region has 16 residues. V was pared by 3 bases and J by 7 bases, with 12 bases of the junction left unmatched. CDR1 is SGHTA and CDR2 is FQGNSA in the germline V gene. The CDR3: CASSFRSLAEGYTQYF. CDR3 bases: TGTGCCAGCAGCTTCCGGTCACTAGCGGAGGGTTATACGCAGTATTTT.

This clone came up once. The chain links TRBV5-1 to TRBJ2-6; D gene uncertain. Germline V gives CDR1 SGHRS, CDR2 YFSETQ. The CDR3 runs to 15 residues. Trimming pared 9 bases from V and 4 bases from J, leaving 17 bases between. The DNA for the CDR3 is TGCGCCACCAGGAAGGGTGTCTTCGGGGCCAACGTCCTGACTTTC. Translated: CATRKGVFGANVLTF.

This chain joins TRBV9 and TRBJ1-1; D is undetermined. V dropped 4 bases and J dropped 5 bases, with 12 bases sitting between them. Germline assignment: CDR1 SGDLS and CDR2 YYNGEE. This CDR3 has 13 amino acids. The CDR3 nucleotides are TGTGCCAGCAGCCCCCTAGGCCCTACTGAAGCTTTCTTT. This gives the protein CASSPLGPTEAFF.